These 20 T cell receptor beta chains share one sample of origin, sequenced in a study of pediatric ulcerative colitis. Data came from immunoSEQ multiplex PCR; TCRdb stores just in-frame clones and leaves some out. The data hold approximately 14,000 clones, with about nine tenths observed a single time. Sequencing was carried out using blood. The receptors were gathered from a boy aged 5-17 years with moderate ulcerative colitis.

This clone was detected only once. This sequence joins TRBV6-4 and TRBJ2-7; possible D gene TRBD2, 5 bases. The CDR3 extends over 15 amino acids. Trimming cost V 2 bases and J 3 bases, with 14 bases left between them. Looked up from germline, CDR1 is MRHNA and CDR2 is SNTAGT. CDR3 amino acids: CASSDPGLAGYEQYF. The CDR3 DNA reads TGTGCCAGCAGTGACCCCGGTCTAGCAGGCTACGAGCAGTACTTC.

For the CDR3, the DNA is TGTGCCAGCTCACCAATTGGCAGGGGAAATGAAAAACTGTTTTTT. Its protein product is CASSPIGRGNEKLFF. The chain has TRBV18 and TRBJ1-4, with a weak D call TRBD1 (6 bases). The ends were cut back, 2 bases at V and 5 bases at J, with 12 bases in the middle. Germline loops: CDR1 KGHSH, CDR2 LQKENI. CDR3 length equals 15 residues.

The rearrangement links TRBV9 to TRBJ1-3, with D possibly matching TRBD1 (5 bases). The CDR3 consists of 15 residues. Germline assignment: CDR1 SGDLS and CDR2 YYNGEE. Trimming shortened V by 0 bases and J by 6 bases, and 13 bases separated the two germline ends. CDR3 residues: CASSVDPGVENTIYF. CDR3 DNA: TGTGCCAGCAGCGTAGATCCGGGGGTTGAAAACACCATATATTTT.

The V gene is TRBV19, the J gene TRBJ2-7; D may be TRBD2 (5 bases). Trimming removed 3 bases at V and 6 bases at J, with 15 bases between. Germline values: CDR1 LNHDA, CDR2 SQIVND (reference sequence). This CDR3 has 14 residues. The CDR3 is CASSIGHTRTEQYF. The CDR3 DNA is TGTGCCAGTAGTATTGGCCATACTAGAACCGAGCAGTACTTC. Looking up the rest from reference TRBV19 and TRBJ2-7 gives the full variable domain: DGGITQSPKYLFRKEGQNVTLSCEQNLNHDAMYWYRQDPGQGLRLIYYSQIVNDFQKGDIAEGYSVSREKKESFPLTVTSAQKNPTAFYLCASSIGHTRTEQYFGPGTRLTVT.

V and J are TRBV6-5 and TRBJ1-3; a possible D gene is TRBD1 (6 bases). V lost 2 bases and J 8 bases, leaving 13 bases between the germline ends. The CDR3 length is 14 residues. Germline assignment: CDR1 MNHEY and CDR2 SVGAGI. The CDR3 coding sequence is TGTGCCAGCAGTTACCAGGGGACCTGGGACACCATATATTTT. It is translated as CASSYQGTWDTIYF.

This clone was detected once. The chain has TRBV15 and TRBJ2-1; possibly TRBD2 for D (6 bases). This CDR3 is 19 amino acids long. With 1 base removed from V and 6 bases from J, the gap between germline ends came to 25 bases. Germline CDR1 is LNHNV and CDR2 is YYDKDF (reference sequence). The CDR3 here is CATSRATPTLGGPRNEQFF. CDR3 nucleotides: TGTGCCACCAGCAGAGCCACTCCCACCCTAGGAGGGCCGCGCAATGAGCAGTTCTTC.

The gene calls are TRBV28 and TRBJ1-2, with 8 bases that match TRBD1. Germline CDR1 reads MDHEN; CDR2 reads SYDVKM. The CDR3 is made up of 13 amino acids. J gave up 7 bases and V 3 bases, and 4 bases lay outside the gene matches. The CDR3 sequence is CASSLDREGGYTF. The CDR3 region has the DNA TGTGCCAGCAGTTTGGACAGGGAGGGTGGCTACACCTTC.

This chain joins TRBV27 and TRBJ1-5, with unresolved D. The CDR3 has 13 amino acids. V was clipped by 1 base and J by 6 bases, with 7 bases between them. Germline assignment: CDR1 MNHEY and CDR2 SMNVEV (reference sequence). The CDR3: CASSLYEGQPQHF. The CDR3 DNA reads TGTGCCAGCAGTTTATATGAGGGTCAGCCCCAGCATTTT.

V and J are TRBV5-4 and TRBJ1-1; the D gene is possibly TRBD1 (6 bases). The CDR3 contains 15 residues. V lost 0 bases to trimming and J lost 5 bases, with 14 bases between them. The V gene's germline CDR1 is SGHNT and CDR2 YYREEE (reference sequence). CDR3 in DNA: TGTGCCAGCAGCTTGGAGACCGGGGGCTTAACTGAAGCTTTCTTT. It translates to CASSLETGGLTEAFF.

V usage is TRBV6-5 and J usage is TRBJ2-1, with D tentatively TRBD2 (7 bases). This CDR3 is 15 amino acids long. Between the trimmed V and J ends, which lost 2 bases and 4 bases, there was a span of 12 bases. CDR1 and CDR2 from the germline V gene are MNHEY and SVGAGI. CDR3 sequence reads: CASSYGGGRYNEQFF. The DNA for the CDR3 is TGTGCCAGCAGTTACGGGGGGGGCCGGTACAATGAGCAGTTCTTC.

This chain uses TRBV27 with TRBJ2-1, with 9 nucleotides matching TRBD2. J lost 4 bases, V lost 7 bases, and 8 bases had no gene match. This CDR3 region has 15 residues. Germline loops: CDR1 MNHEY, CDR2 SMNVEV (reference sequence). The CDR3 here is CASTKREVGYNEQFF. CDR3 sequence (DNA): TGTGCCAGCACCAAGCGGGAGGTGGGATACAATGAGCAGTTCTTC.

This chain uses TRBV30 with TRBJ2-3; no definite D call. This CDR3 has 10 amino acids. The ends were cut back, 7 bases at V and 6 bases at J, with 8 bases in the middle. Germline values: CDR1 GTSNPN, CDR2 SVGIG (reference sequence). The CDR3 is CALTWDTQYF. CDR3 sequence (DNA): TGTGCCTTGACATGGGATACGCAGTATTTT.

This clone appeared once. The chain couples TRBV28 to TRBJ2-7; 7 bases map to TRBD2. This CDR3 spans 15 amino acids. The V segment lost 8 bases and the J segment 0 bases; nucleotides outside the gene matches: 10. Germline CDR1 is MDHEN and CDR2 is SYDVKM. This CDR3 reads CASVGGDVNSYEQYF. CDR3 nucleotides: TGTGCCAGCGTGGGGGGGGACGTTAACTCCTACGAGCAGTACTTC.

This chain links TRBV15 with TRBJ1-5, with D maybe TRBD1 (5 bases). The CDR3 spans 16 residues. From germline, CDR1 is LNHNV and CDR2 YYDKDF (reference sequence). V lost 0 bases to trimming and J lost 6 bases, with 15 bases between them. The CDR3 is CATSRDWTLGGQPQHF. In DNA, the CDR3 is TGTGCCACCAGCAGAGATTGGACCCTTGGGGGTCAGCCCCAGCATTTT.

This chain links TRBV18 with TRBJ2-3, with 10 bases lining up with TRBD1. Unmatched junction bases numbered 5, after V lost 3 bases and J lost 2 bases. The CDR3 length is 16 residues. Looked up from germline, CDR1 is KGHSH and CDR2 is LQKENI. The CDR3 sequence: CASSPTGTGATDTQYF. As DNA, the CDR3 is TGTGCCAGCTCACCCACCGGGACAGGGGCCACAGATACGCAGTATTTT.

The rearrangement joins TRBV6-5 to TRBJ2-1, with no clear D. CDR1 MNHEY and CDR2 SVGAGI come from the germline V gene. Trimming removed 6 bases at V and 9 bases at J, with 15 bases between. This CDR3 comprises 13 residues. The CDR3 is CASSTGRHVEQFF. In nucleotides, the CDR3 is TGTGCCAGCAGCACCGGTAGGCACGTTGAGCAGTTCTTC.

The rearrangement links TRBV10-1 to TRBJ2-1; D is uncertain. The germline V gene encodes CDR1 WNHNN and CDR2 SYGVQD (reference sequence). Trimming pared 3 bases from V and 7 bases from J, leaving 4 bases between. The CDR3 length is 11 residues. The CDR3 loop reads CASSDGNEQFF. In DNA form, the CDR3 reads TGCGCCAGCAGTGACGGGAATGAGCAGTTCTTC.

This clone showed up just once. The chain links TRBV7-9 to TRBJ2-5; 8 nucleotides match TRBD2. Per germline, CDR1 SEHNR and CDR2 FQNEAQ (reference sequence). The CDR3 has 17 residues. Unmatched junction bases numbered 16, after V lost 5 bases and J lost 5 bases. This CDR3 reads CASSAGPAGGLGETQYF. The DNA of the CDR3 is TGTGCCAGCAGCGCCGGGCCGGCGGGGGGCTTAGGCGAGACCCAGTACTTC. Combining the CDR3 with reference TRBV7-9 and TRBJ2-5 gives the whole variable domain DTGVSQNPRHKITKRGQNVTFRCDPISEHNRLYWYRQTLGQGPEFLTYFQNEAQLEKSRLLSDRFSAERPKGSFSTLEIQRTEQGDSAMYLCASSAGPAGGLGETQYFGPGTRLLVL.

This sequence joins TRBV11-3 and TRBJ2-3, with 7 positions matching TRBD1. The CDR3 totals 13 residues. CDR1 is SGHNT, CDR2 YENEEA, per germline. V lost 3 bases and J lost 4; bases outside the gene matches: 1. The DNA for the CDR3 is TGTGCCAGCAGCTTCCAGGGGGCAGATACGCAGTATTTT. Protein sequence: CASSFQGADTQYF.

The V call is TRBV15, the J call TRBJ1-5; TRBD1 matches at 8 bases. Germline V gene sequence: CDR1 LNHNV, CDR2 YYDKDF (reference sequence). With 4 bases clipped from V and 3 bases from J, the junction kept 8 bases outside the gene matches. This CDR3 comprises 16 residues. CDR3 loop: CATSILGQGPNQPQHF. As DNA, the CDR3 is TGTGCCACCAGCATCCTCGGACAGGGACCCAATCAGCCCCAGCATTTT. Drawing the rest from reference TRBV15 and TRBJ1-5, the complete variable domain is DAMVIQNPRYQVTQFGKPVTLSCSQTLNHNVMYWYQQKSSQAPKLLFHYYDKDFNNEADTPDNFQSRRPNTSFCFLDIRSPGLGDTAMYLCATSILGQGPNQPQHFGDGTRLSIL.